A single sample gave rise to the 13 T cell receptor beta chains below, sequenced in a study of shared clonotypes between healthy human individuals. TCRdb keeps only in-frame clones here, not all; method: immunoSEQ multiplex PCR. The sample includes about 490,000 clones, 65% to 80% of them seen just once. The sequenced material came from PBMCs. These receptor sequences come from a woman aged 35 to 49 in good health. Some clones in this sample may be carry-over from other donors' samples.

A single count supports this clone. The CDR3 DNA reads as TGCGCCAGCAGGTCGGGGAACACCGGGGAGCTGTTTTTT. Protein product: CASRSGNTGELFF. This rearrangement joins TRBV10-1 to TRBJ2-2; D gene unclear. CDR1 WNHNN and CDR2 SYGVQD come from the germline V gene (reference sequence). Trimming removed 6 bases at V and 1 base at J, with 6 bases between. The CDR3 is made up of 13 amino acids.

The rearrangement links TRBV18 to TRBJ2-5; the D gene is possibly TRBD1 (6 bases). There are 15 residues in the CDR3. Looked up from germline, CDR1 is KGHSH and CDR2 is LQKENI. V shed 3 bases and J shed 5 bases, with 16 bases lying between them. The CDR3 coding sequence is TGTGCCAGCTCACCCCGGGACAACTCTAAGGAGACCCAGTACTTC. As protein: CASSPRDNSKETQYF.

The chain joins TRBV6-5 to TRBJ1-1, with D perhaps matching TRBD1 (6 bases). V shed 5 bases and J shed 11 bases, with 18 bases lying between them. Germline V gives CDR1 MNHEY, CDR2 SVGAGI. This CDR3 region has 13 residues. The CDR3 protein is CASSITGWRTAFF. CDR3 sequence (DNA): TGTGCCAGCAGTATTACAGGGTGGCGTACGGCTTTCTTT.

Here the CDR3 reads CASSETGGTYNEQFF. The CDR3 nucleotides are TGCGCCAGCAGCGAAACAGGGGGGACCTACAATGAGCAGTTCTTC. The genes are TRBV10-2 and TRBJ2-1, with 8 bases aligning to TRBD1. The ends lost 6 bases at V and 2 bases at J; junction bases unmatched: 6. From germline, CDR1 is WSHSY and CDR2 SAAADI. The CDR3 has 15 residues.

The V call is TRBV7-9, the J call TRBJ2-1; the match to TRBD1 covers 12 bases. CDR1 and CDR2 from the germline V gene are SEHNR and FQNEAQ (reference sequence). J gave up 7 bases and V 5 bases, and 9 bases lay outside the gene matches. This CDR3 comprises 16 residues. CDR3 in amino acids: CASSPSGTGGLNEQFF. The CDR3 nucleotides read TGTGCCAGCAGCCCGTCTGGGACAGGGGGCTTGAATGAGCAGTTCTTC.

This clone has just a few counts. The rearrangement links TRBV7-2 to TRBJ2-2, with no clear D. Germline CDR1 reads SGHTA; CDR2 reads FQGNSA. V gave up 7 bases and J gave up 2 bases, with 17 bases separating them. CDR3 length equals 16 residues. The DNA for the CDR3 is TGTGCCAGCATCCCACTACGGTCTGGCAACACCGGGGAGCTGTTTTTT. Translated: CASIPLRSGNTGELFF. Filled out from reference TRBV7-2 and TRBJ2-2, the complete variable domain reads GAGVSQSPSNKVTEKGKDVELRCDPISGHTALYWYRQSLGQGLEFLIYFQGNSAPDKSGLPSDRFSAERTGGSVSTLTIQRTQQEDSAVYLCASIPLRSGNTGELFFGEGSRLTVL.

This chain uses TRBV29-1 with TRBJ2-1; no firm D call. The V gene lost 2 bases and the J gene lost 8 bases, with 10 bases spanning the gap. The CDR3 spans 12 residues. Germline V gives CDR1 SQVTM, CDR2 ANQGSEA. The DNA for the CDR3 is TGCAGCGTTGAAAGAACCTCGGATGAGCAGTTCTTC. It is translated as CSVERTSDEQFF.

J is TRBJ2-7 and V is TRBV10-3; TRBD1 agrees at 10 bases. Germline trimming cut 4 bases from V and 7 bases from J; bases unmatched to any gene: 10. The CDR3 contains 15 residues. Looked up from germline, CDR1 is ENHRY and CDR2 is SYGVKD. CDR3 nucleotides: TGTGCCATCAGTGTGGGACAGGGGAGGGTACGAGAGCAGTACTTC. It is translated as CAISVGQGRVREQYF.

This clone occurred once. The genes are TRBV7-9 and TRBJ1-6; unclear D gene. The V gene lost 1 base and the J gene lost 10 bases, with 5 bases spanning the gap. Germline CDR1 reads SEHNR; CDR2 reads FQNEAQ (reference sequence). The CDR3 loop spans 12 amino acids. In DNA form, the CDR3 reads TGTGCCAGCAGCTTAGGGACCTCACCCCTCCACTTT. It specifies CASSLGTSPLHF.

The CDR3 DNA sequence: TGCGCCAGCAGCCAAGCGGTCGGCGGAGACCACAATGAGCAGTTCTTC. It is translated as CASSQAVGGDHNEQFF. The chain carries TRBV4-3 and TRBJ2-1; D is unresolved. Germline assignment: CDR1 LGHNA and CDR2 YSLEER. CDR3 length: 16 amino acids. The V end was cut by 1 base, the J end by 5 bases, with 15 bases between.

This clone was detected once. The chain joins TRBV19 to TRBJ2-6; D is undetermined. Germline lookup yields CDR1 LNHDA and CDR2 SQIVND (reference sequence). The length of the CDR3 is 15 residues. The V and J ends lost 3 bases and 0 bases respectively, with 6 bases between them. CDR3 amino acids: CASSIATSGANVLTF. The CDR3 DNA sequence: TGTGCCAGTAGTATTGCGACCTCTGGGGCCAACGTCCTGACTTTC.

The chain uses TRBV5-8 and TRBJ2-5, with 9 bases identical to TRBD1. The CDR3 is made up of 14 amino acids. J gave up 5 bases and V 4 bases, and 6 bases lay outside the gene matches. Germline loops: CDR1 SGHTS, CDR2 YDEGEE. DNA for the CDR3: TGTGCCAGCAGCCAAGGGGACAGGGATGAGACCCAGTACTTC. This encodes CASSQGDRDETQYF.

As for this clone: The same CDR3 also results from other DNA sequences found in this sample. V is TRBV27 and J is TRBJ1-4; D is unresolved. Per the germline V gene, CDR1 is MNHEY and CDR2 is SMNVEV (reference sequence). CDR3 length equals 14 residues. V was cut by 2 bases and J by 0 bases, with 4 bases left in between. The CDR3 nucleotides read TGTGCCAGCAGTTTACGATCAACTAATGAAAAACTGTTTTTT. Translated: CASSLRSTNEKLFF.